This is a list of T cell receptor beta chains from one sample in a study of T cell changes during pregnancy in multiple sclerosis. Profiled with immunoSEQ multiplex PCR; TCRdb holds only in-frame clones, not every one. The data show approximately 90,000 clones, roughly 92% seen once. The sample in question was peripheral blood, obtained after pregnancy. These receptors all come from a female donor with multiple sclerosis, enrolled in a pregnancy study. CDR3s include the opening cysteine and the closing phenylalanine or tryptophan. The D gene is left open where the match is weak. Clone size is not always given. Where it is, it says once, few, many or a class for expanded clones.

>-|-|TRBJ2-3|TRBV5-1
CASSSGSGGTDTQYF
TGCGCCAGCAGTTCCGGGTCGGGGGGCACAGATACGCAGTATTTT
>TRBD1|-|TRBJ1-3|TRBV2
CASSSDRGAGNTIYF
TGTGCCAGCAGTTCGGACAGGGGGGCTGGAAACACCATATATTTT
>TRBD2|-|TRBJ2-1|TRBV7-3
CASSPNPPGRGLGNEQFF
TGTGCCAGCAGCCCGAACCCCCCAGGGCGGGGGTTAGGCAATGAGCAGTTCTTC
>-|once|TRBJ2-1|TRBV29-1
CSVRSVEFNEQFF
TGCAGCGTAAGGAGCGTGGAGTTCAATGAGCAGTTCTTC
>-|-|TRBJ1-5|TRBV7-9
CASSLEGQSNQPQHF
TGTGCCAGCAGCTTAGAGGGGCAGAGCAATCAGCCCCAGCATTTT
>-|-|TRBJ2-3|TRBV7-9
CASSLVGQGRSDTQYF
TGTGCCAGCAGCTTAGTAGGGCAGGGGCGTTCAGATACGCAGTATTTT
>TRBD1|-|TRBJ1-5|TRBV7-8
CASSQRTNRDRASNQPQHF
TGTGCCAGCAGCCAAAGAACTAACCGGGACAGGGCTAGCAATCAGCCCCAGCATTTT
>-|-|TRBJ1-1|TRBV19
CASSIATGLGTEAFF
TGTGCCAGTAGTATAGCTACAGGGCTGGGAACTGAAGCTTTCTTT
>-|once|TRBJ1-1|TRBV19
CASIRGGLMNTEAFF
TGTGCCAGTATAAGGGGAGGGTTAATGAACACTGAAGCTTTCTTT
>TRBD1|-|TRBJ1-5|TRBV7-2
CASSRETGRHQPQHF
TGTGCCAGCAGCCGCGAGACAGGGCGACATCAGCCCCAGCATTTT
>-|-|TRBJ2-1|TRBV27
CASSLGGTDYNEQFF
TGTGCCAGCAGTTTAGGAGGGACTGACTACAATGAGCAGTTCTTC
>TRBD2|-|TRBJ2-7|TRBV9
CASSVGEAGAFFSEQYF
TGTGCCAGCAGCGTAGGTGAAGCGGGAGCCTTCTTTTCCGAGCAGTACTTC
>TRBD2|-|TRBJ2-3|TRBV4-3
CASSFQRGGFADTQYF
TGCGCCAGCAGTTTTCAGCGGGGGGGTTTCGCAGATACGCAGTATTTT
>TRBD2|once|TRBJ2-7|TRBV7-9
CASSLGRLAGAHEQYF
TGTGCCAGCAGCTTAGGCCGACTAGCGGGGGCCCACGAGCAGTACTTC
>TRBD2|-|TRBJ2-3|TRBV4-2
CASSPELGGLAGGRDTQYF
TGTGCCAGCAGCCCGGAACTTGGGGGGCTAGCGGGAGGAAGGGATACGCAGTATTTT
>TRBD2|few|TRBJ2-3|TRBV6-4
CASSVGGGATTDTQYF
TGTGCCAGCAGTGTCGGCGGGGGGGCCACCACAGATACGCAGTATTTT
>-|once|TRBJ1-5|TRBV19
CASSIARREGWVQPQHF
TGTGCCAGTAGTATAGCGAGGCGGGAGGGCTGGGTTCAGCCCCAGCATTTT
>-|once|TRBJ1-2|TRBV7-2
CASSLVQGRGYTF
TGTGCCAGCAGCTTAGTCCAGGGGCGGGGCTACACCTTC
>TRBD2|-|TRBJ2-7|TRBV9
CASSRSGGGPGEQYF
TGTGCCAGCAGCCGTTCGGGAGGGGGACCCGGCGAGCAGTACTTC
>-|few|TRBJ1-2|TRBV19
CASSTFAAGADGYTF
TGTGCCAGTAGTACCTTTGCGGCAGGGGCGGATGGCTACACCTTC
>TRBD2|-|TRBJ2-1|TRBV30
CAWALAGVSNEQFF
TGTGCCTGGGCCTTAGCGGGAGTAAGCAATGAGCAGTTCTTC
>TRBD1|-|TRBJ2-1|TRBV7-6
CASSLGTGGNEQFF
TGTGCCAGCAGCTTAGGGACAGGGGGCAATGAGCAGTTCTTC
>-|-|TRBJ2-2|TRBV14
CASSPRVTGELFF
TGTGCCAGCAGCCCGAGGGTTACCGGGGAGCTGTTTTTT
>-|once|TRBJ2-3|TRBV5-4
CASSLKTDPSTDTQYF
TGTGCCAGCAGCCTTAAGACTGACCCTAGCACAGATACGCAGTATTTT
>TRBD1|once|TRBJ1-1|TRBV5-4
CASSWDRALNTEAFF
TGTGCCAGCAGCTGGGACAGGGCATTAAACACTGAAGCTTTCTTT
>TRBD2|-|TRBJ2-5|TRBV5-4
CASSETSGEETQYF
TGTGCCAGCAGCGAAACTAGCGGGGAAGAGACCCAGTACTTC
>TRBD2|-|TRBJ2-1|TRBV10-3
CAISVTSGGNQFF
TGTGCCATCAGTGTCACTAGCGGGGGGAACCAGTTCTTC
>TRBD1|-|TRBJ1-2|TRBV7-9
CASSLEVSVGTGANYGYTF
TGTGCCAGCAGCTTAGAGGTGTCGGTCGGGACAGGGGCTAACTATGGCTACACCTTC
>TRBD1|-|TRBJ1-2|TRBV30
CAWSVDRDPYTF
TGTGCCTGGAGTGTGGACAGGGACCCCTACACCTTC
>TRBD1|once|TRBJ1-3|TRBV5-4
CASSSQQGAGNTIYF
TGTGCCAGCAGCTCTCAACAGGGGGCGGGAAACACCATATATTTT
>TRBD2|-|TRBJ2-5|TRBV4-3
CASSQGAGGLGETQYF
TGCGCCAGCAGCCAGGGAGCGGGGGGATTAGGGGAGACCCAGTACTTC
>TRBD2|few|TRBJ2-5|TRBV5-1
CASSFGGQETQYF
TGCGCCAGCAGCTTCGGGGGGCAAGAGACCCAGTACTTC
>TRBD1|-|TRBJ2-7|TRBV6-5
CASRQGQNYEQYF
TGTGCCAGCAGACAGGGACAGAACTACGAGCAGTACTTC
>TRBD2|-|TRBJ2-1|TRBV6-1
CASRSGLAGGSEQFF
TGTGCCAGCAGATCTGGACTAGCGGGGGGGTCTGAGCAGTTCTTC
>-|-|TRBJ1-1|TRBV18
CASLAAGENTEAFF
TGTGCCAGCTTAGCAGCAGGGGAGAACACTGAAGCTTTCTTT
>-|-|TRBJ1-1|TRBV29-1
CSGGGTEAFF
TGCAGCGGAGGGGGCACTGAAGCTTTCTTT
>TRBD1|-|TRBJ2-7|TRBV6-1
CASGQGGYEQYF
TGTGCCAGCGGACAGGGGGGGTACGAGCAGTACTTC
>TRBD2|once|TRBJ2-1|TRBV15
CATSRGASGSYNEQFF
TGTGCCACCAGCAGAGGTGCTAGCGGATCCTACAATGAGCAGTTCTTC
>-|-|TRBJ2-2|TRBV5-1
CASSPNPGHETNTGELFF
TGCGCCAGCAGCCCAAATCCGGGACACGAAACGAACACCGGGGAGCTGTTTTTT
>-|-|TRBJ2-2|TRBV6-4
CASTSSGGGARTGELFF
TGTGCCAGCACCTCCTCAGGAGGGGGGGCCCGTACCGGGGAGCTGTTTTTT